Presented here are 21 T cell receptor beta chains from one specimen sequenced in a study of regulatory T cells in long-lasting Graves disease. Time point described: newly diagnosed GD, antithyroid drugs for less than 3 months. From RNA extracted from PBMCs, the TCR library was made. Relying on iRepertoire HTBI primers and Arm-PCR of CDR3 regions, the team built TCR beta libraries. TCRdb re-analysed the multiplex PCR reads in MiXCR, keeping a single row per CDR3 protein. The table shows approximately 310,000 distinct CDR3 sequences, with approximately 20% occurring only once. The material was peripheral blood mononuclear cells (PBMCs), obtained at new diagnosis, from a patient treated with antithyroid drugs. The receptors shown here come from a female donor with Graves disease.

The genes are TRBV6-1 and TRBJ1-5, with D unresolved. Trimming removed 3 bases from V and 4 bases from J, with 7 bases in between. CDR3 length equals 13 residues. Germline loops: CDR1 MNHNS, CDR2 SASEGT. The CDR3 loop is CASSDRRNQPQHF. The CDR3 nucleotides are TGTGCCAGCAGTGACAGGAGGAATCAGCCCCAGCATTTT.

This clonotype was found a few times. CDR3 coding DNA: TGTGCCAGCAGCTTAACCGGGGCCCAAGAGACCCAGTACTTC. Encoded protein: CASSLTGAQETQYF. J is TRBJ2-5 and V is TRBV7-9; D might be TRBD1 or TRBD2, each matching 5 bases. The CDR3 runs to 14 residues. Trimming left V 2 bases short and J 1 base short, with 8 bases between. CDR1 and CDR2 from the germline V gene are SEHNR and FQNEAQ (reference sequence).

This clonotype showed up many times. The chain has TRBV6-1 and TRBJ2-7; 9 bases fit TRBD1. J gave up 6 bases and V 8 bases, and 11 bases lay outside the gene matches. The CDR3 is 14 residues long. Germline CDR1 MNHNS, CDR2 SASEGT. The CDR3: CASVYGTGRGEQYF. For the CDR3, the DNA is TGTGCCAGCGTGTATGGGACAGGGAGAGGCGAGCAGTACTTC.

The chain recombines TRBV12-3 or TRBV12-4 with TRBJ2-1; 10 bases line up with TRBD2. The CDR3 loop spans 15 amino acids. The ends lost 3 bases at V and 9 bases at J; junction bases unmatched: 8. CDR3 sequence: CASSFGASGSSEQFF. In DNA, the CDR3 is TGTGCCAGCAGTTTCGGGGCTAGCGGGAGCAGTGAGCAGTTCTTC.

The V gene is TRBV28, the J gene TRBJ2-7; D unclear. This CDR3 spans 12 amino acids. The V end lost 3 bases, the J end lost 7 bases, and 10 bases lay between the germline ends. Germline V gene lookup returns CDR1 MDHEN and CDR2 SYDVKM. DNA for the CDR3: TGTGCCAGCAGTTTGGGTTGGGATGAGCAGTACTTC. This gives the protein CASSLGWDEQYF.

This clonotype was recorded at least ten times. The CDR3 spells CASSGAGVSPLHF. In DNA form, the CDR3 reads TGTGCCAGCAGCGGAGCAGGGGTTTCACCCCTCCACTTT. The rearrangement joins TRBV9 to TRBJ1-6, with a possible D match to TRBD1 (6 bases). The germline CDR1 and CDR2 sequences are SGDLS and YYNGEE. The CDR3 spans 13 residues. V was shortened by 3 bases and J by 9 bases, with 10 bases between the two germline ends.

This clonotype was picked up many times. V and J are TRBV30 and TRBJ1-1; maybe TRBD1 (5 bases). This CDR3 is built from 11 residues. Germline assignment: CDR1 GTSNPN and CDR2 SVGIG (reference sequence). Trimming cost V 8 bases and J 4 bases, with 11 bases left between them. CDR3 bases: TGTGCCCGCAGGACACCCACTGAAGCTTTCTTT. The encoded protein is CARRTPTEAFF.

This clonotype was recorded many times. This rearrangement joins TRBV2 to TRBJ2-5; TRBD2 agrees at 14 bases. The V and J ends lost 10 bases and 2 bases, in that order; junction bases with no gene match: 9. Germline V CDR1 and CDR2: SNHLY, FYNNEI. The CDR3 extends over 16 amino acids. CDR3 loop: CAISPRTSGRQETQYF. The CDR3 DNA reads as TGTGCCATCAGCCCCAGGACTAGCGGGAGGCAAGAGACCCAGTACTTC.

This clonotype was counted ten times or more. The chain has TRBV19 and TRBJ1-5; D is unclear. The CDR3 has 17 amino acids. Germline lookup yields CDR1 LNHDA and CDR2 SQIVND (reference sequence). Trimming cost V 0 bases and J 0 bases, with 12 bases left between them. CDR3 coding DNA: TGTGCCAGTAGTATAGATCTATTGGGAAATAGCAATCAGCCCCAGCATTTT. Amino acids: CASSIDLLGNSNQPQHF.

This clonotype was picked up a small number of times. This rearrangement joins TRBV11-2 to TRBJ2-1; 8 bases are a match to TRBD1. With V trimmed by 6 bases and J by 4 bases, 11 bases remained unmatched. Germline loops: CDR1 SGHAT, CDR2 FQNNGV. The CDR3 consists of 16 residues. CDR3: CASSPDAGQVYNEQFF. Here the CDR3 DNA reads TGTGCCAGCAGTCCTGATGCGGGACAGGTGTACAATGAGCAGTTCTTC.

Worth noting for this clonotype: Given a much more abundant clone one base away, this may be a read error. As DNA, the CDR3 is TGTGCCAGCAGGCAGGGTTTGGGGACCCAGTACTTC. Translating gives CASRQGLGTQYF. V gene TRBV28 combines with J gene TRBJ2-5; a possible D gene is TRBD1 (5 bases). This CDR3 has 12 residues. CDR1 and CDR2 from the germline V gene are MDHEN and SYDVKM. Between the trimmed V and J ends, which lost 6 bases and 7 bases, there was a span of 12 bases. Full variable domain (outside the CDR3, taken from reference TRBV28 and TRBJ2-5): DVKVTQSSRYLVKRTGEKVFLECVQDMDHENMFWYRQDPGLGLRLIYFSYDVKMKEKGDIPEGYSVSREKKERFSLILESASTNQTSMYLCASRQGLGTQYFGPGTRLLVL.

This clonotype has a count of ten or more. V usage is TRBV15 and J usage is TRBJ1-6; no firm D call. This CDR3 is built from 13 residues. Between the trimmed V and J ends, which lost 4 bases and 10 bases, there was a span of 11 bases. Germline V gene lookup returns CDR1 LNHNV and CDR2 YYDKDF (reference sequence). Here the CDR3 DNA reads TGTGCCACCAGCAAACAATTAGGATCACCCCTCCACTTT. Its translation: CATSKQLGSPLHF. The full variable domain, its missing parts supplied by reference TRBV15 and TRBJ1-6, is DAMVIQNPRYQVTQFGKPVTLSCSQTLNHNVMYWYQQKSSQAPKLLFHYYDKDFNNEADTPDNFQSRRPNTSFCFLDIRSPGLGDTAMYLCATSKQLGSPLHFGNGTRLTVT.

This clonotype was detected many times. This chain links TRBV28 with TRBJ2-3; TRBD1 matches at 9 bases. This CDR3 spans 20 amino acids. The V gene end was trimmed by 7 bases and the J gene end by 2 bases; junction bases not matched to a gene: 22. Looked up from germline, CDR1 is MDHEN and CDR2 is SYDVKM. CDR3 sequence: CASKSPLADRGHRNTDTQYF. The CDR3 DNA sequence: TGTGCCAGCAAGTCCCCCTTGGCGGACAGGGGACACCGGAACACAGATACGCAGTATTTT.

This rearrangement joins TRBV20-1 to TRBJ2-2; 10 bases are a match to TRBD2. V shed 3 bases and J 3 bases; nucleotides not matched to a gene: 7. Germline V gives CDR1 DFQATT, CDR2 SNEGSKA (reference sequence). The CDR3 is 16 residues long. CDR3 in DNA: TGCAGTGCTAGGGCAGCGGGAGGGCCGTACACCGGGGAGCTGTTTTTT. It specifies CSARAAGGPYTGELFF.

This clonotype was counted at least ten times. The J gene is TRBJ1-1, the V gene TRBV10-2, with 7 nucleotides matching TRBD1. The V gene's germline CDR1 is WSHSY and CDR2 SAAADI. V was clipped by 8 bases and J by 7 bases; unmatched bases: 7. CDR3 length equals 12 residues. The CDR3 is CASGQGGGEAFF. The CDR3 nucleotides are TGCGCCAGCGGTCAGGGGGGAGGTGAAGCTTTCTTT.

This clonotype was observed at least ten times. The chain has TRBV27 and TRBJ2-7; TRBD2 matches at 11 bases. Germline V gene sequence: CDR1 MNHEY, CDR2 SMNVEV (reference sequence). There are 13 residues in the CDR3. V lost 8 bases to trimming and J lost 8 bases; unmatched junction nucleotides: 8. The CDR3 here is CASGVAGGPQQYF. The CDR3 DNA reads as TGTGCCAGCGGGGTAGCGGGAGGGCCTCAGCAGTACTTC.

This clonotype showed up many times. The chain has TRBV12-3 or TRBV12-4 and TRBJ2-2; the match to TRBD2 covers 14 bases. The CDR3 is made up of 16 amino acids. The J segment lost 4 bases and the V segment lost 4 bases, leaving 2 bases of the junction unmatched. CDR3 residues: CASSSGLAGGTGELFF. The DNA for the CDR3 is TGTGCCAGCAGTTCAGGACTAGCGGGGGGCACCGGGGAGCTGTTTTTT.

This clonotype was seen many times. The chain combines TRBV12-3 or TRBV12-4 with TRBJ2-1; TRBD2 aligns across 9 bases. The CDR3 is made up of 15 amino acids. V was pared by 4 bases and J by 6 bases, with 7 bases of the junction left unmatched. The CDR3 DNA reads TGTGCCAGCAGTTCTCTAGCGGGAAGTGGCAATGAGCAGTTCTTC. Its translation is CASSSLAGSGNEQFF.

This clonotype was picked up many times. This rearrangement joins TRBV11-3 to TRBJ2-3, with TRBD2 matching over 10 bases. Germline CDR1 reads SGHNT; CDR2 reads YENEEA. The CDR3 spans 16 residues. V lost 7 bases to trimming and J lost 0 bases; unmatched junction nucleotides: 7. CDR3 loop: CASTSSGSLSTDTQYF. CDR3 in DNA: TGTGCCAGCACCTCTAGCGGGAGCCTTAGCACAGATACGCAGTATTTT.

On this clonotype itself: No conserved phenylalanine or tryptophan is present at the end of the CDR3, so a read error is the likely explanation. The V and J genes are TRBV9 and TRBJ2-1; D ambiguous. CDR1 is SGDLS, CDR2 YYNGEE, per germline. Between the trimmed V and J ends, which lost 4 bases and 8 bases, there was a span of 16 bases. This CDR3 comprises 14 residues. In nucleotides, the CDR3 is TGTGCCAGCAGCTCCGGCACAGTTTGGGATGAGCAGTTCTAC. Encoded protein: CASSSGTVWDEQFY.

This clonotype was seen repeatedly, ten times or more. V usage is TRBV5-1 and J usage is TRBJ1-1; D is possibly TRBD1 (5 bases). CDR1 and CDR2 (germline): SGHRS, YFSETQ. Trimming took 0 bases from V and 5 from J, leaving 11 bases between them. The CDR3 contains 14 residues. The CDR3, as DNA: TGCGCCAGCAGCTTGGAACCAGGGCGAACTGAAGCTTTCTTT. It translates to CASSLEPGRTEAFF.